The rows below give T cell receptor beta chains drawn from one sample of a study of cytomegalovirus exposure and HLA in healthy donors. Using immunoSEQ multiplex PCR, the repertoire was profiled, and TCRdb retains in-frame clones only, with some absent. Of fewer than 250,000 clones listed, roughly four fifths are singletons. The specimen was PBMCs. The origin of the receptors is a man between 18 and 29 years old in good health and CMV-seronegative. Both conserved end residues are part of each CDR3. Fields, in order: CDR3 protein, J gene, V gene.

CDR3aa: CASSFGRVSEGGADTQYF; j_gene: TRBJ2-3; v_gene: TRBV27
CDR3aa: CASSLEDRGGLGNEQFF; j_gene: TRBJ2-1; v_gene: TRBV11-3
CDR3aa: CASKRDRGTGELFF; j_gene: TRBJ2-2; v_gene: TRBV2
CDR3aa: CASSIGAGGQSYEQYF; j_gene: TRBJ2-7; v_gene: TRBV19
CDR3aa: CAWGTGEYSPLHF; j_gene: TRBJ1-6; v_gene: TRBV30
CDR3aa: CASSLGLAGGSYNEQFF; j_gene: TRBJ2-1; v_gene: TRBV5-6
CDR3aa: CASRGTGTAYGYTF; j_gene: TRBJ1-2; v_gene: TRBV6-1
CDR3aa: CASSYRLQGGSPLHF; j_gene: TRBJ1-6; v_gene: TRBV6-5
CDR3aa: CSVLSGGASDTQYF; j_gene: TRBJ2-3; v_gene: TRBV29-1
CDR3aa: CASSLAGGDYNEQFF; j_gene: TRBJ2-1; v_gene: TRBV11-3
CDR3aa: CASSPFRVSTGELFF; j_gene: TRBJ2-2; v_gene: TRBV19
CDR3aa: CASSQDFTSGGYEQYF; j_gene: TRBJ2-7; v_gene: TRBV4-3
CDR3aa: CASSQHPGYNEQFF; j_gene: TRBJ2-1; v_gene: TRBV14
CDR3aa: CASSRGETQYF; j_gene: TRBJ2-5; v_gene: TRBV19
CDR3aa: CASSPRTGWNTEAFF; j_gene: TRBJ1-1; v_gene: TRBV2
CDR3aa: CASSEGQSSYNEQFF; j_gene: TRBJ2-1; v_gene: TRBV9
CDR3aa: CAWGRAYPSPLHF; j_gene: TRBJ1-6; v_gene: TRBV30
CDR3aa: CASSLSGTRINEKLFF; j_gene: TRBJ1-4; v_gene: TRBV4-3
CDR3aa: CASSQTGLGETQYF; j_gene: TRBJ2-5; v_gene: TRBV4-1
CDR3aa: CASSPQGAVHYEQYF; j_gene: TRBJ2-7; v_gene: TRBV9
CDR3aa: CASSLVGGDGTGELFF; j_gene: TRBJ2-2; v_gene: TRBV9